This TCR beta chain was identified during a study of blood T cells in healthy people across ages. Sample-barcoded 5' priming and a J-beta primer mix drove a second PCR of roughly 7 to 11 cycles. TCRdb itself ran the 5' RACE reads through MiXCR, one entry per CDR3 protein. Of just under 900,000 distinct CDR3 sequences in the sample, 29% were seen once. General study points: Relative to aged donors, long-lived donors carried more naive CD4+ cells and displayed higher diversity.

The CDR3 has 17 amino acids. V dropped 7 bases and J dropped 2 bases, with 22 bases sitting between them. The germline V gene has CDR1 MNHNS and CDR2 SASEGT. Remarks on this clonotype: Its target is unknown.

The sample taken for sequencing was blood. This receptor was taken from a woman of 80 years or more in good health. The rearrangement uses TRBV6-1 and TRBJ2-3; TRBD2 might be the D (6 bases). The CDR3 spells CASTNARGTGVTDTQYF. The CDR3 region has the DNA TGTGCCAGCACCAATGCCCGGGGGACGGGGGTCACAGATACGCAGTATTTT.